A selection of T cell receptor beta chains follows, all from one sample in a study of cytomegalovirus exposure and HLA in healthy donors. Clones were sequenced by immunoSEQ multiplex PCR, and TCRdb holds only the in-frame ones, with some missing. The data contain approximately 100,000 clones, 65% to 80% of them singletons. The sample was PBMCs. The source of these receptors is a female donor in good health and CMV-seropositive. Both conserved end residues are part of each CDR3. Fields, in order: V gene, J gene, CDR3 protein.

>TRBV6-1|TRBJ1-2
CASREAGTDGYTF
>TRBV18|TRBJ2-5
CASSPPPGAQETQYF
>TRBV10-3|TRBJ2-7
CAISGRGTSGDYEQYF
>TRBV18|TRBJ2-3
CASSPGQGVSDTQYF
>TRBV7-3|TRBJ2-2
CASSSRTWGQGPPSNTGELFF
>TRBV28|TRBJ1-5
CASQTGGASNQPQHF
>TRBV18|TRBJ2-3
CASSPSVGDTQYF
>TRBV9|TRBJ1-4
CASSPDRGMFEKLFF
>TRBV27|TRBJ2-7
CASSRAGTGSYEQYF
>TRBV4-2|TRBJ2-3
CASSQGGLASDTQYF
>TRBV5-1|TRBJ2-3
CASSREGSDTQYF
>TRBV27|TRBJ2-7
CASSPVSGRAGPTLGEQYF
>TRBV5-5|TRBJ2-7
CASSEVSFRDRGSYEQYF
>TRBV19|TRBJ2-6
CASTHGGLTGANVLTF
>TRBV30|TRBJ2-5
CAWAKSGGAGETQYF
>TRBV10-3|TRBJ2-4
CAISEPGTGYRGNIQYF
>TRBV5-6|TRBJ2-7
CASSRTFYEQYF
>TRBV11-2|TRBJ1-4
CASSSNRGGREKLFF
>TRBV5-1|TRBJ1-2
CASSSGTPTNYGYTF
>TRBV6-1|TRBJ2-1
CASSVVLLVSFEQFF
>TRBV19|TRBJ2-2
CASSRAGVDTGELFF
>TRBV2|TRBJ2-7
CASRQGESEQYF
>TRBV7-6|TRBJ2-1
CASSFGVFASGRDRQFF
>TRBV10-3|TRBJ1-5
CAISESIVLDNSNQPQHF
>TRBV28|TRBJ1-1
CASSSLGAQSNTEAFF
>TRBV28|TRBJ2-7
CASSPHPGRGSTYEQYF
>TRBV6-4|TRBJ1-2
CASSPDRASGYTF
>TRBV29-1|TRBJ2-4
CSVEDVGHALAKNIQYF
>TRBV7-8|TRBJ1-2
CASSSDRVNYGYTF
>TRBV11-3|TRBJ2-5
CASSNGLAGETQYF
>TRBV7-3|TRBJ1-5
CASSLLGQGASQPQHF
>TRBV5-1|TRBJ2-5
CASSPGQGLPETQYF
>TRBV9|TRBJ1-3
CASSLRQGDSGNTIYF
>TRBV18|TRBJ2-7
CASSPAGLSRYEQYF
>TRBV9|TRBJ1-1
CASSRGAGNTEAFF
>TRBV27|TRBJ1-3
CASRRDGGNTIYF
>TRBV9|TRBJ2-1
CASSGSGGLINEQFF
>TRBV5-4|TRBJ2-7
CASSLGGQITYEQYF
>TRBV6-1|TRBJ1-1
CASSEGGTGVEAFF
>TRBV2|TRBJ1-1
CASSYLTEAFF
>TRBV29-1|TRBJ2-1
CSVDGTSGSREQFF
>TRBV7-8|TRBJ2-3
CASSPYSGRATDTQYF
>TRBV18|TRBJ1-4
CASSPGTGRSATNEKLFF
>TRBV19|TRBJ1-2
CASRGGPKDGYTF
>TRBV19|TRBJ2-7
CASSIRPSRYSYEQYF
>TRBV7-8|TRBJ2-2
CASRLAGTGASGELFF
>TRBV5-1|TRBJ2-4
CASSLVPGGAKNIQYF
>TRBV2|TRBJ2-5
CASRETSSFRETQYF
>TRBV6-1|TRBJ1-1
CASSETGFRTEAFF
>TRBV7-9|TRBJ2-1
CASSLVTANNEQFF